What follows are 23 T cell receptor beta chains derived from one specimen sequenced in a study of radiotherapy plus CTLA-4 blockade in lung cancer. The table came from immunoSEQ multiplex PCR; TCRdb's copy has only in-frame clones and leaves some out. Of some 2,700 clones in the sample, around 78% were seen once. Specimen: tumor tissue, collected from a patient treated with radiotherapy plus ipilimumab. These receptors originate from a human donor with non-small cell lung cancer that progressed on radiotherapy plus ipilimumab.

This chain joins TRBV30 and TRBJ2-4; 7 bases align to TRBD1. The CDR3 runs 13 residues. Unmatched junction bases numbered 0, after V lost 0 bases and J lost 4 bases. In germline, CDR1 is GTSNPN, CDR2 SVGIG (reference sequence). CDR3 bases: TGTGCCTGGAGTGTACAGGGGAAAAACATTCAGTACTTC. This encodes CAWSVQGKNIQYF.

The rearrangement joins TRBV2 to TRBJ1-1; D unclear. The germline V gene has CDR1 SNHLY and CDR2 FYNNEI. The CDR3 contains 10 residues. V was pared by 4 bases and J by 7 bases, with 4 bases between. The CDR3 coding sequence is TGTGCCAGCAGTGGAGTTGAAGCTTTCTTT. Translating it yields CASSGVEAFF.

CDR3: CASGGQGNYGYTF. CDR3 nucleotides: TGCGCCAGCGGGGGACAAGGTAACTATGGCTACACCTTC. This chain links TRBV5-1 with TRBJ1-2; D is possibly TRBD1 (6 bases). V shed 7 bases and J shed 1 base, with 11 bases lying between them. The CDR3 spans 13 residues. The V gene's germline CDR1 is SGHRS and CDR2 YFSETQ.

A few counts support this clone. The chain has TRBV11-1 and TRBJ2-6; D gene ambiguous. From germline, CDR1 is SGHAT and CDR2 FQDESV (reference sequence). Deletions cut 5 bases from V and 0 bases from J, with 5 bases between. The CDR3 length is 14 residues. The CDR3 DNA sequence: TGTGCCAGCAGCGTTGGCTCTGGGGCCAACGTCCTGACTTTC. It specifies CASSVGSGANVLTF.

This chain joins TRBV4-3 and TRBJ1-6; D gene uncertain. The V end lost 0 bases, the J end lost 9 bases, and 6 bases lay between the germline ends. Germline loops: CDR1 LGHNA, CDR2 YSLEER. The CDR3 runs to 13 residues. CDR3 region: CASSQDAVSPLHF. CDR3 in DNA: TGCGCCAGCAGCCAAGACGCAGTTTCACCCCTCCACTTT.

V and J are TRBV4-2 and TRBJ2-7; TRBD1 or TRBD2 may be the D gene (5 bases each). V was cut by 1 base and J by 5 bases, with 9 bases left in between. The germline V gene has CDR1 LGHNA and CDR2 YNFKEQ. The CDR3 is made up of 13 amino acids. DNA for the CDR3: TGTGCCAGCAGCCAAGGCGAGGGACACGAGCAGTACTTC. This gives the protein CASSQGEGHEQYF.

This chain connects TRBV7-3 to TRBJ2-5; D unclear. This CDR3 is built from 13 residues. Trimming took 0 bases from V and 5 from J, leaving 7 bases between them. Germline-derived CDR1 and CDR2 are SGHTA and FQGTGA. CDR3 in amino acids: CASSLTGTETQYF. Here the CDR3 DNA reads TGTGCCAGCAGCTTAACCGGTACGGAGACCCAGTACTTC.

This clone was detected only once. This chain links TRBV5-4 with TRBJ1-3; 8 bases line up with TRBD1. The V gene end was trimmed by 4 bases and the J gene end by 0 bases; junction bases not matched to a gene: 3. Germline CDR1 and CDR2: SGHNT and YYREEE (reference sequence). This CDR3 contains 15 residues. In DNA, the CDR3 is TGTGCCAGCAGCACGCAGGGGGCCTCTGGAAACACCATATATTTT. This translates into CASSTQGASGNTIYF.

CDR3 sequence (DNA): TGTGCCAGCAGCTGGCCGACTAGCGGGGAAAACACCGGGGAGCTGTTTTTT. Its protein is CASSWPTSGENTGELFF. This chain connects TRBV7-9 to TRBJ2-2, with 11 nucleotides matching TRBD2. The CDR3 contains 17 residues. J was trimmed by 2 bases and V by 4 bases; bases with no gene match: 6. Per germline, CDR1 SEHNR and CDR2 FQNEAQ (reference sequence).

This rearrangement joins TRBV4-3 to TRBJ2-7; 8 bases map to TRBD1. The CDR3 loop spans 15 amino acids. The V and J ends lost 0 bases and 3 bases, in that order; junction bases with no gene match: 4. CDR1 and CDR2 from the germline V gene are LGHNA and YSLEER. CDR3 in amino acids: CASSQDWTGNYEQYF. The CDR3 region has the DNA TGCGCCAGCAGCCAAGATTGGACAGGGAACTACGAGCAGTACTTC.

The chain employs TRBV9 and TRBJ1-1, with 10 bases matching TRBD1. J lost 5 bases, V lost 3 bases, and 4 bases had no gene match. Germline loops: CDR1 SGDLS, CDR2 YYNGEE. The CDR3 is 14 amino acids. Here the CDR3 DNA reads TGTGCCAGCAGCGCCGGGACAGGGGAGACTGAAGCTTTCTTT. Residues: CASSAGTGETEAFF.

This sequence joins TRBV2 and TRBJ1-1; D call uncertain. Germline CDR1 is SNHLY and CDR2 is FYNNEI. V was pared by 6 bases and J by 3 bases, with 5 bases between. This CDR3 region has 11 residues. The CDR3 loop is CASSLYTEAFF. CDR3 nucleotide sequence: TGTGCCAGCAGCCTCTACACTGAAGCTTTCTTT.

The J gene is TRBJ2-2, the V gene TRBV9, with a possible D match to TRBD1 (6 bases). There are 14 residues in the CDR3. The germline CDR1 and CDR2 sequences are SGDLS and YYNGEE. Trimming pared 1 base from V and 3 bases from J, leaving 7 bases between. This CDR3 reads CASSVSGDTGELFF. Here the CDR3 DNA reads TGTGCCAGCAGCGTATCAGGGGACACCGGGGAGCTGTTTTTT.

The chain is built from TRBV27 and TRBJ1-2; 8 bases map to TRBD1. This CDR3 contains 13 residues. The germline V gene encodes CDR1 MNHEY and CDR2 SMNVEV (reference sequence). The V and J ends lost 6 bases and 8 bases, in that order; junction bases with no gene match: 8. Here the CDR3 DNA reads TGTGCCAGCAGCCCAGGGGGCTTGAGGGGCTACACCTTC. It translates to CASSPGGLRGYTF.

The rearrangement uses TRBV7-9 and TRBJ2-1; possible D gene TRBD1, 7 bases. V lost 1 base and J lost 6, with 16 bases in between. The CDR3 spans 16 residues. The V gene's germline CDR1 is SEHNR and CDR2 FQNEAQ (reference sequence). This CDR3 reads CASSLGHRGGGNEQFF. As DNA, the CDR3 is TGTGCCAGCAGCTTAGGGCACAGGGGAGGAGGCAATGAGCAGTTCTTC.

This chain connects TRBV6-5 to TRBJ2-1; no reliable D call. With 5 bases removed from V and 1 base from J, the gap between germline ends came to 12 bases. The CDR3 covers 15 residues. In germline, CDR1 is MNHEY, CDR2 SVGAGI. The CDR3 nucleotides are TGTGCCAGCAGTCTAGACTCTACGTCCTACAATGAGCAGTTCTTC. This translates into CASSLDSTSYNEQFF.

V usage is TRBV30 and J usage is TRBJ1-5; D is unclear. CDR1 and CDR2 from the germline V gene are GTSNPN and SVGIG (reference sequence). The CDR3 is 14 amino acids. The V and J ends lost 0 bases and 7 bases respectively, with 13 bases between them. This chain's CDR3 is CAWSVVRGTQPQHF. The CDR3 DNA sequence: TGTGCCTGGAGTGTAGTCCGGGGAACCCAGCCCCAGCATTTT.

V and J are TRBV9 and TRBJ1-2; D gene unclear. This CDR3 has 15 residues. CDR1 is SGDLS, CDR2 YYNGEE, per germline. V gave up 4 bases and J gave up 5 bases, with 18 bases separating them. CDR3 coding DNA: TGTGCCAGCAGCCGAGGACCCAACCGCGAATATGGCTACACCTTC. Amino acids: CASSRGPNREYGYTF.

V is TRBV11-3 and J is TRBJ2-2; 8 bases align to TRBD1. V was pared by 5 bases and J by 2 bases, with 7 bases of the junction left unmatched. The V gene's germline CDR1 is SGHNT and CDR2 YENEEA. CDR3 length: 16 residues. The CDR3 region is CASSKAPGGNTGELFF. CDR3 DNA: TGTGCCAGCAGCAAAGCGCCAGGGGGCAACACCGGGGAGCTGTTTTTT.

The rearrangement links TRBV5-1 to TRBJ1-1; D is uncertain. CDR3 length: 14 residues. Per the germline V gene, CDR1 is SGHRS and CDR2 is YFSETQ. Deletions cut 0 bases from V and 6 bases from J, with 12 bases between. CDR3 residues: CASSLGSVAAEAFF. The CDR3 DNA reads TGCGCCAGCAGCTTGGGTAGCGTAGCGGCTGAAGCTTTCTTT.

J is TRBJ1-2 and V is TRBV6-6; D not certain. Trimming shortened V by 10 bases and J by 2 bases, and 11 bases separated the two germline ends. The CDR3 extends over 12 amino acids. The V gene's germline CDR1 is MNHNY and CDR2 SVGAGI (reference sequence). The CDR3 DNA reads TGTGCCATCGGTGGACCGAACTATGGCTACACCTTC. Translating gives CAIGGPNYGYTF.

The chain carries TRBV7-9 and TRBJ2-7, with D unclear. Germline V gene data show CDR1 as SEHNR and CDR2 as FQNEAQ (reference sequence). Trimming took 3 bases from V and 7 from J, leaving 10 bases between them. The CDR3 is 12 amino acids. The CDR3 DNA is TGTGCCAGCAGCTTGGGTACGGGTGAGCAGTACTTC. Its translation: CASSLGTGEQYF.

V is TRBV7-9 and J is TRBJ2-1, with TRBD1 identical over 7 bases. The CDR3 has 15 residues. CDR1 is SEHNR and CDR2 is FQNEAQ in the germline V gene (reference sequence). The V segment lost 0 bases and the J segment 3 bases; nucleotides outside the gene matches: 2. The CDR3 bases are TGTGCCAGCAGCTTAGCCCAGGGGGACTACAATGAGCAGTTCTTC. Translated, it gives CASSLAQGDYNEQFF.